The next 24 T cell receptor beta chains were all read from a single sample in a study of cytomegalovirus exposure and HLA in healthy donors. The PCR contained 60 Vbeta and 13 Jbeta primers. The repertoire was sequenced with immunoSEQ multiplex PCR; TCRdb's copy has only in-frame clones and lacks some. The profile covers about 190,000 clones, with almost 80% appearing a single time and around 1.6% taken by the ten largest. The specimen was PBMCs. These receptor sequences come from a woman under 30 in good health and CMV-seronegative.

The chain couples TRBV6-6 to TRBJ1-2; D call uncertain. Germline values: CDR1 MNHNY, CDR2 SVGAGI (reference sequence). Trimming took off 7 bases at V and 3 bases at J, with 12 bases between the two ends. The CDR3 totals 13 residues. The CDR3 sequence: CASIQRWDYGYTF. The CDR3 nucleotides are TGTGCCAGCATCCAGAGGTGGGACTATGGCTACACCTTC.

This clone was observed a single time. This CDR3 is also generated by other DNA sequences in the sample. This rearrangement joins TRBV28 to TRBJ2-1; D uncertain. This CDR3 contains 12 residues. Trimming removed 6 bases at V and 3 bases at J, with 6 bases between. Germline V CDR1 and CDR2: MDHEN, SYDVKM. CDR3 bases: TGTGCCAGCAGCAGTTACTACAATGAGCAGTTCTTC. Its translation: CASSSYYNEQFF.

J is TRBJ1-5 and V is TRBV6-5; D remains unclear. The V end lost 4 bases, the J end lost 2 bases, and 6 bases lay between the germline ends. The CDR3 spans 13 residues. The V gene's germline CDR1 is MNHEY and CDR2 SVGAGI. The CDR3 spells CASSSRRNQPQHF. In nucleotides, the CDR3 is TGTGCCAGCAGTTCCCGTCGCAATCAGCCCCAGCATTTT.

This chain connects TRBV19 to TRBJ2-1, with D tentatively TRBD2 (6 bases). V was cut by 1 base and J by 3 bases, with 10 bases left in between. There are 15 residues in the CDR3. Germline CDR1 LNHDA, CDR2 SQIVND (reference sequence). CDR3 loop: CASSIGGGYYNEQFF. The CDR3 coding sequence is TGTGCCAGTAGTATAGGTGGGGGGTACTACAATGAGCAGTTCTTC.

As to this clone: This CDR3 fails to terminate in the conserved phenylalanine or tryptophan, so it likely reflects a read error. The V and J genes are TRBV4-1 and TRBJ2-7; 9 bases agree with TRBD2. Germline assignment: CDR1 MGHRA and CDR2 YSYEKL. The CDR3 is made up of 14 amino acids. V shed 9 bases and J 4 bases; nucleotides not matched to a gene: 10. CDR3 sequence (DNA): TGCGCCAGTACTGAGGTAGCGGGAGAATACGAGCAGTACCTC. Its protein is CASTEVAGEYEQYL.

This chain joins TRBV4-2 and TRBJ2-7; 8 bases line up with TRBD2. Trimming took 2 bases from V and 2 from J; bases not matched to a gene: 11. The germline CDR1 and CDR2 sequences are LGHNA and YNFKEQ. This CDR3 is built from 17 residues. The DNA for the CDR3 is TGTGCCAGCAGCCAATACACAGGGCCGGGACTAGCCTACGAGCAGTACTTC. Protein: CASSQYTGPGLAYEQYF.

The chain couples TRBV21-1 to TRBJ2-7; the table calls TRBD1, which could not be checked here. TRBV21-1 is deemed a pseudogene. This CDR3 is 16 amino acids long. DNA for the CDR3: TGTGCCAGCAGCAAAGTGGGGGCGTTTACCTCCTACGAGCAGTACTTC. Translating gives CASSKVGAFTSYEQYF.

The gene calls are TRBV5-1 and TRBJ2-3; 8 positions agree with TRBD2. The J segment lost 2 bases and the V segment lost 4 bases, leaving 3 bases of the junction unmatched. The germline gives CDR1 SGHRS, CDR2 YFSETQ. The CDR3 runs to 14 residues. The CDR3 here is CASSPGGPTDTQYF. The CDR3 bases are TGCGCCAGCAGCCCGGGGGGGCCCACAGATACGCAGTATTTT.

This rearrangement joins TRBV10-2 to TRBJ2-3; 11 bases map to TRBD1. The CDR3 covers 15 residues. Germline V gene data show CDR1 as WSHSY and CDR2 as SAAADI. The J segment lost 5 bases and the V segment lost 5 bases, leaving 6 bases of the junction unmatched. In DNA form, the CDR3 reads TGCGCCAGCAGTATCGGGACAGGGGGTGTAGATACGCAGTATTTT. This gives the protein CASSIGTGGVDTQYF.

The genes are TRBV7-2 and TRBJ1-5; the D is unclear. This CDR3 is 16 amino acids long. Deletions cut 1 base from V and 5 bases from J, with 15 bases between. CDR1 SGHTA and CDR2 FQGNSA come from the germline V gene. CDR3 residues: CASSLGGLPRHQPQHF. The CDR3 nucleotides read TGTGCCAGCAGCTTAGGAGGCCTCCCGAGGCATCAGCCCCAGCATTTT.

The rearrangement links TRBV7-8 to TRBJ1-2, with D perhaps TRBD1 (6 bases). This CDR3 is built from 14 residues. Germline-derived CDR1 and CDR2 are SGHVS and FQNEAQ. V lost 5 bases and J 3 bases, leaving 13 bases between the germline ends. The CDR3 nucleotides are TGTGCCAGCAGCCATTCCCAGGGGCACTATGGCTACACCTTC. Its translation is CASSHSQGHYGYTF.

V gene TRBV6-1 combines with J gene TRBJ1-4; TRBD1 matches 10 bases. The trim removed 8 bases at V and 8 bases at J, leaving 5 bases unmatched. Germline V gene data show CDR1 as MNHNS and CDR2 as SASEGT. The CDR3 runs 13 residues. CDR3 in DNA: TGTGCCAGCCGGGACAGGGGAAAGGAAAAACTGTTTTTT. Amino acid sequence: CASRDRGKEKLFF.

The V call is TRBV15, the J call TRBJ1-5, with TRBD1 matching 8 bases. The ends lost 8 bases at V and 0 bases at J; junction bases unmatched: 0. Germline lookup yields CDR1 LNHNV and CDR2 YYDKDF (reference sequence). The CDR3 runs to 13 residues. The CDR3 DNA sequence: TGTGCCACCGGGACAGGTAGCAATCAGCCCCAGCATTTT. Translated, it gives CATGTGSNQPQHF.

The rearrangement uses TRBV18 and TRBJ2-2; possible D gene TRBD1, 6 bases. V dropped 3 bases and J dropped 1 base, with 18 bases sitting between them. This CDR3 has 18 residues. Germline V gene lookup returns CDR1 KGHSH and CDR2 LQKENI. The CDR3 DNA follows: TGTGCCAGCTCACCGGGACAAGGAAGCTCGAGGAACACCGGGGAGCTGTTTTTT. Encoded protein: CASSPGQGSSRNTGELFF. The whole variable domain, remainder taken from reference TRBV18 and TRBJ2-2, is NAGVMQNPRHLVRRRGQEARLRCSPMKGHSHVYWYRQLPEEGLKFMVYLQKENIIDESGMPKERFSAEFPKEGPSILRIQQVVRGDSAAYFCASSPGQGSSRNTGELFFGEGSRLTVL.

J is TRBJ1-2 and V is TRBV28; D gene uncertain. The germline V and J ends were trimmed by 5 bases and 8 bases, with 21 bases remaining between them. CDR3 length: 15 amino acids. Germline CDR1 and CDR2: MDHEN and SYDVKM. CDR3 sequence: CASSQPSGSRQGYTF. In DNA form, the CDR3 reads TGTGCCAGCAGTCAACCCTCGGGATCCAGGCAAGGCTACACCTTC.

Points on this clone: The junction differs from germline at one of its ends, possibly a read error. The chain has TRBV7-9 and TRBJ1-5, with no clear D. In germline, CDR1 is SEHNR, CDR2 FQNEAQ (reference sequence). The CDR3 has 13 amino acids. Written as DNA, the CDR3 is TGTTCCAGCAGCTTCGCGGGGATTCAGCCCCAGCATTTT. Protein sequence: CSSSFAGIQPQHF. The whole variable domain, filled in from reference TRBV7-9 and TRBJ1-5, reads DTGVSQNPRHKITKRGQNVTFRCDPISEHNRLYWYRQTLGQGPEFLTYFQNEAQLEKSRLLSDRFSAERPKGSFSTLEIQRTEQGDSAMYLCSSSFAGIQPQHFGDGTRLSIL.

The chain carries TRBV6-1 and TRBJ2-5; D gene unclear. The DNA end lines up better with TRBJ2-7; the J call may be wrong. Germline V gene data show CDR1 as MNHNS and CDR2 as SASEGT. The CDR3 contains 11 residues. CDR3 sequence: CASSDSYEQYF. The CDR3 coding sequence is TGTGCCAGCAGTGATTCCTACGAGCAGTACTTC.

This clone has only one observation. V and J are TRBV2 and TRBJ1-4; D is perhaps TRBD1 (6 bases). Deletions cut 6 bases from V and 15 bases from J, with 14 bases between. Per the germline V gene, CDR1 is SNHLY and CDR2 is FYNNEI. This CDR3 region has 11 residues. The chain's CDR3 is CASSRGVEVFF. The CDR3 DNA is TGTGCCAGCAGCAGGGGAGTGGAGGTGTTTTTT.

This clone was detected only once. The CDR3 region is CASTRRPGTGSSYEQYF. The CDR3 DNA reads as TGTGCCAGCACCAGACGTCCCGGGACAGGAAGCTCCTACGAGCAGTACTTC. The chain links TRBV27 to TRBJ2-7, with 8 bases that match TRBD1. Germline-derived CDR1 and CDR2 are MNHEY and SMNVEV (reference sequence). Losses at the gene ends were 7 bases for V and 0 bases for J; bases not matched to a gene: 14. The CDR3 consists of 17 residues.

Only a few counts were recorded for this clone. CDR3 loop: CASSYWPQGIGYTF. The DNA of the CDR3 is TGTGCCAGCAGTTACTGGCCACAGGGTATTGGCTACACCTTC. J is TRBJ1-2 and V is TRBV6-5; possibly TRBD1 for D (6 bases). This CDR3 has 14 residues. Per the germline V gene, CDR1 is MNHEY and CDR2 is SVGAGI. The V end was cut by 1 base, the J end by 7 bases, with 13 bases between.

The chain combines TRBV11-2 with TRBJ2-1; 9 bases are a match to TRBD2. This CDR3 has 16 residues. Trimming cost V 1 base and J 8 bases; bases outside gene matches: 9. CDR1 and CDR2 (germline): SGHAT, FQNNGV. CDR3 loop: CASSLVTSGRPDEQFF. Written as DNA, the CDR3 is TGTGCCAGCAGCTTAGTTACCAGCGGGAGGCCCGATGAGCAGTTCTTC. Supplemented by reference TRBV11-2 and TRBJ2-1, the full variable domain reads EAGVAQSPRYKIIEKRQSVAFWCNPISGHATLYWYQQILGQGPKLLIQFQNNGVVDDSQLPKDRFSAERLKGVDSTLKIQPAKLEDSAVYLCASSLVTSGRPDEQFFGPGTRLTVL.

This rearrangement joins TRBV5-4 to TRBJ2-3, with D possibly being TRBD2 (5 bases). V was clipped by 4 bases and J by 3 bases, with 15 bases between them. The CDR3 covers 15 residues. Germline values: CDR1 SGHNT, CDR2 YYREEE (reference sequence). This chain's CDR3 is CASSPTRVWTDTQYF. CDR3 in DNA: TGTGCCAGCAGCCCTACGCGGGTGTGGACAGATACGCAGTATTTT. The whole variable domain, filled in from reference TRBV5-4 and TRBJ2-3, reads ETGVTQSPTHLIKTRGQQVTLRCSSQSGHNTVSWYQQALGQGPQFIFQYYREEENGRGNFPPRFSGLQFPNYSSELNVNALELDDSALYLCASSPTRVWTDTQYFGPGTRLTVL.

The chain carries TRBV4-2 and TRBJ2-1, with 13 bases fitting TRBD2. Germline CDR1 LGHNA, CDR2 YNFKEQ. CDR3 length: 14 residues. Trimming cost V 4 bases and J 7 bases; bases outside gene matches: 1. CDR3 in DNA: TGTGCCAGCAGCCGGGGACTAGCGGGAAATGAGCAGTTCTTC. This translates into CASSRGLAGNEQFF.

The J gene is TRBJ2-2, the V gene TRBV7-8, with D maybe TRBD2 (5 bases). The length of the CDR3 is 16 residues. Trimming took off 1 base at V and 1 base at J, with 10 bases between the two ends. The germline V gene encodes CDR1 SGHVS and CDR2 FQNEAQ. CDR3 in DNA: TGTGCCAGCAGCTTAGATGTTCGGGGGAACACCGGGGAGCTGTTTTTT. This gives the protein CASSLDVRGNTGELFF.